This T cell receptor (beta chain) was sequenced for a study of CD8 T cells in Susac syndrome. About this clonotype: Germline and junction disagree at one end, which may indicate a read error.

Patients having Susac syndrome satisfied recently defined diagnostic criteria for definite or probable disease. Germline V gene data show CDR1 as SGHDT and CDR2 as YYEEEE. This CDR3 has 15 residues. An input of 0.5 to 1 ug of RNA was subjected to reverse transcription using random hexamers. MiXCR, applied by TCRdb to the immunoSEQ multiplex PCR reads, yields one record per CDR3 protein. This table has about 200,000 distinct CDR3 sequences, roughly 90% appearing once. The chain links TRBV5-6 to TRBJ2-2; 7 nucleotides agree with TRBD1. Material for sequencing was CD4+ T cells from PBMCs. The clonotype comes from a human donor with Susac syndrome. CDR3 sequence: CASSYPTGNSGELFF. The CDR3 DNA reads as TGTGCCAGCAGCTATCCGACAGGGAACTCCGGGGAGCTGTTTTTT.